These 25 T cell receptor beta chains originate from one sample sequenced in a study of control samples from healthy donors and cancer patients. The table came from immunoSEQ multiplex PCR; TCRdb's copy has only in-frame clones and leaves some out. The table lists about 140,000 clones, around 94% of them singletons. Sequences were obtained from blood. These receptors originate from a man between 40 and 49 years old in good health.

The V and J genes are TRBV6-1 and TRBJ1-2; D is ambiguous. CDR1 MNHNS and CDR2 SASEGT come from the germline V gene. This CDR3 is 14 amino acids long. With 1 base removed from V and 0 bases from J, the gap between germline ends came to 6 bases. CDR3 protein: CASSEGPTNYGYTF. The CDR3 DNA reads as TGTGCCAGCAGTGAAGGGCCTACTAACTATGGCTACACCTTC.

The chain links TRBV25-1 to TRBJ1-5, with a weak D call TRBD1 (6 bases). This CDR3 region has 14 residues. The V gene's germline CDR1 is MGHDK and CDR2 SYGVNS. The V and J ends lost 3 bases and 4 bases respectively, with 10 bases between them. CDR3 coding DNA: TGTGCCAGCAGTGATGGTCAGGGGAATCAGCCCCAGCATTTT. Translation gives CASSDGQGNQPQHF.

This chain connects TRBV29-1 to TRBJ1-2; 8 positions agree with TRBD1. The CDR3 runs to 16 residues. Germline-derived CDR1 and CDR2 are SQVTM and ANQGSEA. Trimming removed 2 bases from V and 7 bases from J; junction bases left unmatched: 15. CDR3 sequence: CSVEIYGSGQGRGYTF. For the CDR3, the DNA is TGCAGCGTTGAAATATATGGAAGTGGACAGGGACGTGGCTACACCTTC.

The V gene is TRBV7-8, the J gene TRBJ1-2; D may be TRBD1 (6 bases). Germline V gene lookup returns CDR1 SGHVS and CDR2 FQNEAQ. The V end lost 1 base, the J end lost 3 bases, and 18 bases lay between the germline ends. The CDR3 runs to 17 residues. Written as DNA, the CDR3 is TGTGCCAGCAGCTTAGTTATTTCGCCGACAGGAGACTATGGCTACACCTTC. Encoded protein: CASSLVISPTGDYGYTF.

As to this clone: One end of the junction does not line up with germline, which may come from a read error. V is TRBV2 and J is TRBJ1-3; no reliable D call. The CDR3 loop spans 15 amino acids. Germline CDR1 reads SNHLY; CDR2 reads FYNNEI. The CDR3 is CASSAGFPSGSTIYF. The CDR3 coding sequence is TGTGCCAGCAGTGCTGGGTTCCCATCTGGAAGCACCATATATTTT. The complete variable domain, with remaining parts taken from reference TRBV2 and TRBJ1-3, reads EPEVTQTPSHQVTQMGQEVILRCVPISNHLYFYWYRQILGQKVEFLVSFYNNEISEKSEIFDDQFSVERPDGSNFTLKIRSTKLEDSAMYFCASSAGFPSGSTIYFGEGSWLTVV.

The V and J genes are TRBV15 and TRBJ1-5; 8 bases agree with TRBD1. CDR3 length: 18 amino acids. The junction had 7 bases not matched to a gene; V was cut back by 0 bases and J by 0 bases. Germline CDR1 reads LNHNV; CDR2 reads YYDKDF (reference sequence). The DNA of the CDR3 is TGTGCCACCAGCAGAGATATAGGGACAGGCTATAGCAATCAGCCCCAGCATTTT. It codes for CATSRDIGTGYSNQPQHF.

The chain is built from TRBV28 and TRBJ1-1, with no clear D. CDR1 MDHEN and CDR2 SYDVKM come from the germline V gene. Trimming took off 3 bases at V and 2 bases at J, with 7 bases between the two ends. This CDR3 region has 13 residues. CDR3 residues: CASSFIRNTEAFF. As DNA, the CDR3 is TGTGCCAGCAGTTTCATCCGAAACACTGAAGCTTTCTTT.

This clone is a singleton in its sample. This rearrangement joins TRBV6-5 to TRBJ1-1; D is possibly TRBD1 (5 bases). CDR1 is MNHEY, CDR2 SVGAGI, per germline. The CDR3 sequence is 15 residues long. V gave up 6 bases and J gave up 1 base, with 15 bases separating them. In DNA form, the CDR3 reads TGTGCCAGCAGCCACCCCGGGGCGGGGAACACTGAAGCTTTCTTT. Translation: CASSHPGAGNTEAFF.

The chain uses TRBV30 and TRBJ1-1, with a tentative D call TRBD1 (6 bases). The CDR3 runs 12 residues. V shed 4 bases and J shed 2 bases, with 8 bases lying between them. Germline CDR1 and CDR2: GTSNPN and SVGIG (reference sequence). The CDR3 DNA sequence: TGTGCCTGGACAGGGGCCAACACTGAAGCTTTCTTT. Amino acid sequence: CAWTGANTEAFF.

The genes are TRBV27 and TRBJ1-4; possibly TRBD1 for D (6 bases). V was shortened by 5 bases and J by 4 bases, with 14 bases between the two germline ends. Germline loops: CDR1 MNHEY, CDR2 SMNVEV (reference sequence). The CDR3 contains 15 residues. CDR3 sequence: CASSPRQDLNEKLFF. In DNA form, the CDR3 reads TGTGCCAGCAGTCCACGACAGGATCTTAATGAAAAACTGTTTTTT.

The chain is built from TRBV6-5 and TRBJ1-1; 10 bases fit TRBD1. CDR3 length: 16 residues. The V gene's germline CDR1 is MNHEY and CDR2 SVGAGI. V shed 2 bases, J shed 6 bases, and the junction held 9 bases outside the gene matches. Here the CDR3 DNA reads TGTGCCAGCAGTTACCACCGGGACAGGGGTTTATCTGAAGCTTTCTTT. Translating it yields CASSYHRDRGLSEAFF.

The count of this clone is one. The chain carries TRBV20-1 and TRBJ2-1, with D possibly TRBD1 on 5 matching bases. V was trimmed by 3 bases and J by 6 bases, leaving 15 bases between them. Germline V CDR1 and CDR2: DFQATT, SNEGSKA (reference sequence). The CDR3 extends over 14 amino acids. The CDR3 loop reads CSASFRGHFNEQFF. The CDR3 DNA follows: TGCAGTGCTAGTTTTCGCGGACATTTCAATGAGCAGTTCTTC.

The rearrangement uses TRBV12-5 and TRBJ2-3, with 10 nucleotides matching TRBD2. Unmatched junction bases numbered 3, after V lost 0 bases and J lost 3 bases. This CDR3 has 16 residues. Germline V gives CDR1 LGHNT, CDR2 FRNRAP. Here the CDR3 reads CASGLVIAGGTDTQYF. Written as DNA, the CDR3 is TGTGCTAGTGGTTTGGTAATAGCGGGGGGTACAGATACGCAGTATTTT.

J is TRBJ1-4 and V is TRBV27, with D perhaps matching TRBD1 (6 bases). Trimming shortened V by 6 bases and J by 3 bases, and 11 bases separated the two germline ends. CDR1 and CDR2 (germline): MNHEY, SMNVEV (reference sequence). The CDR3 is 14 residues long. The CDR3 DNA reads TGTGCCAGCAGGCCCGCAGGGGCTAATGAAAAACTGTTTTTT. Protein sequence: CASRPAGANEKLFF. Filled out from reference TRBV27 and TRBJ1-4, the complete variable domain reads EAQVTQNPRYLITVTGKKLTVTCSQNMNHEYMSWYRQDPGLGLRQIYYSMNVEVTDKGDVPEGYKVSRKEKRNFPLILESPSPNQTSLYFCASRPAGANEKLFFGSGTQLSVL.

The V gene is TRBV4-1, the J gene TRBJ2-1; 9 bases are a match to TRBD2. Germline loops: CDR1 MGHRA, CDR2 YSYEKL. J lost 1 base, V lost 6 bases, and 7 bases had no gene match. The CDR3 has 16 residues. The CDR3 is CASRTQRGASYNEQFF. CDR3 DNA sequence: TGCGCCAGCAGAACCCAGCGGGGGGCGTCCTACAATGAGCAGTTCTTC.

With regard to this clone: This sample includes further DNA sequences coding for the same CDR3. J is TRBJ1-4 and V is TRBV9; the D gene is possibly TRBD1 (5 bases). Trimming removed 0 bases at V and 2 bases at J, with 8 bases between. Germline V gene lookup returns CDR1 SGDLS and CDR2 YYNGEE. This CDR3 is built from 15 residues. The CDR3 is CASSVGGRTNEKLFF. CDR3 bases: TGTGCCAGCAGCGTAGGGGGCAGGACTAATGAAAAACTGTTTTTT.

This clone has just one count. The chain has TRBV6-2 or TRBV6-3 and TRBJ1-5, with 7 bases matching TRBD1. The CDR3 consists of 13 residues. Trimming removed 5 bases from V and 5 bases from J; junction bases left unmatched: 3. Germline loops: CDR1 MNHEY, CDR2 SVGEGT. CDR3 sequence (DNA): TGTGCCAGCAGTGACAGGGTGTATCAGCCCCAGCATTTT. Protein sequence: CASSDRVYQPQHF.

The chain joins TRBV6-5 to TRBJ1-2; 8 positions agree with TRBD1. Germline V gene data show CDR1 as MNHEY and CDR2 as SVGAGI. The CDR3 covers 15 residues. With V trimmed by 6 bases and J by 4 bases, 10 bases remained unmatched. Here the CDR3 reads CASSRDRDRFYGYTF. CDR3 nucleotides: TGTGCCAGCAGCCGAGACCGGGACAGGTTCTATGGCTACACCTTC.

This clone was picked up one time. The rearrangement joins TRBV21-1 to TRBJ2-7; the table's D call TRBD1 went unverified against the DNA. TRBV21-1 is noted as a pseudogene. The CDR3 contains 15 residues. The CDR3 region has the DNA TGTGCCAGCAGCAAAGGGACAGGGGGATCCTACGAGCAGTACTTC. Translation gives CASSKGTGGSYEQYF.

The V gene is TRBV19, the J gene TRBJ1-1; D remains ambiguous. Deletions cut 4 bases from V and 0 bases from J, with 9 bases between. Germline V gene sequence: CDR1 LNHDA, CDR2 SQIVND (reference sequence). This CDR3 spans 14 amino acids. This CDR3 is CASSTPQLNTEAFF. CDR3 sequence (DNA): TGTGCCAGTAGTACCCCACAGTTGAACACTGAAGCTTTCTTT.

The rearrangement links TRBV6-5 to TRBJ1-4, with 7 bases that match TRBD1. Germline loops: CDR1 MNHEY, CDR2 SVGAGI. This CDR3 spans 16 amino acids. After removal of 4 bases from V and 0 bases from J, the junction contained 5 bases not matched to a gene. DNA for the CDR3: TGTGCCAGCAGTTCGAAGGGGGCTGCAACTAATGAAAAACTGTTTTTT. It yields the protein CASSSKGAATNEKLFF.

The chain employs TRBV9 and TRBJ2-6, with D tentatively TRBD1 (6 bases). The CDR3 length is 15 residues. V was shortened by 2 bases and J by 3 bases, with 9 bases between the two germline ends. Germline V gene data show CDR1 as SGDLS and CDR2 as YYNGEE. This CDR3 reads CASSVRGNGANVLTF. CDR3 DNA: TGTGCCAGCAGCGTCAGGGGTAATGGGGCCAACGTCCTGACTTTC.

This clone has only one observation. The chain couples TRBV5-6 to TRBJ2-7; 9 bases match TRBD1. This CDR3 spans 15 amino acids. The germline CDR1 and CDR2 sequences are SGHDT and YYEEEE. After removal of 5 bases from V and 0 bases from J, the junction contained 6 bases not matched to a gene. CDR3 nucleotide sequence: TGTGCCAGCAGAATGGGGGGACAGGGCTCCTACGAGCAGTACTTC. Residues: CASRMGGQGSYEQYF.

V usage is TRBV2 and J usage is TRBJ1-1, with D maybe TRBD1 (5 bases). The germline gives CDR1 SNHLY, CDR2 FYNNEI. V was shortened by 8 bases and J by 2 bases, with 12 bases between the two germline ends. The CDR3 loop spans 13 amino acids. The CDR3 DNA reads as TGTGCCAGCGCTCCTGGACAAAACACTGAAGCTTTCTTT. Amino acids: CASAPGQNTEAFF.

V usage is TRBV19 and J usage is TRBJ1-2, with unresolved D. The length of the CDR3 is 13 residues. Trimming pared 2 bases from V and 2 bases from J, leaving 6 bases between. The germline gives CDR1 LNHDA, CDR2 SQIVND (reference sequence). CDR3 in amino acids: CASSIIRNYGYTF. DNA for the CDR3: TGTGCCAGTAGTATAATCCGGAACTATGGCTACACCTTC.